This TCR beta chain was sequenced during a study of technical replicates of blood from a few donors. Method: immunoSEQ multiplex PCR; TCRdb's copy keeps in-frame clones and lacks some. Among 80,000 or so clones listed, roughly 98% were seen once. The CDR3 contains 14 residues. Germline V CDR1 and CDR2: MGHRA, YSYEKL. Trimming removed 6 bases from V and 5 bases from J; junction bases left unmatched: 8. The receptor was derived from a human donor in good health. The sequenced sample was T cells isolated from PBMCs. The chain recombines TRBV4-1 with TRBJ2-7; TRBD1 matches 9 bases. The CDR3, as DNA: TGCGCCAGCAGACCAGACAGGGGGGTACACGAGCAGTACTTC. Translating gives CASRPDRGVHEQYF.